The 17 T cell receptor beta chains below all came from one sample that was sequenced in a study of OX40 agonist ivuxolimab in advanced cancers. Using immunoSEQ multiplex PCR, the repertoire was profiled, and TCRdb retains in-frame clones only, with some absent. The sample has around 34,000 clones; roughly nine tenths are singletons. The sequencing here drew on CD4+ or CD8+ T cells sorted from blood, taken in a trial of the OX40 agonist ivuxolimab. The receptors stem from an adult with an advanced solid tumor such as melanoma, head and neck, liver or kidney cancer.

The chain carries TRBV27 and TRBJ2-3; no firm D call. The V gene lost 8 bases and the J gene lost 2 bases, with 17 bases spanning the gap. This CDR3 has 15 amino acids. Germline CDR1 MNHEY, CDR2 SMNVEV (reference sequence). CDR3 DNA sequence: TGTGCCAGCGGGCCCCTCGACACCTTCACAGATACGCAGTATTTT. This gives the protein CASGPLDTFTDTQYF.

The rearrangement joins TRBV27 to TRBJ2-7, with 8 bases lining up with TRBD1. In germline, CDR1 is MNHEY, CDR2 SMNVEV (reference sequence). The V and J ends lost 6 bases and 7 bases, in that order; junction bases with no gene match: 8. This CDR3 has 13 amino acids. The CDR3 DNA follows: TGTGCCAGCAGCCCAGGGGGCGGTGGGGAGCAGTACTTC. Encoded protein: CASSPGGGGEQYF.

V is TRBV28 and J is TRBJ1-5; TRBD1 matches 7 bases. The length of the CDR3 is 16 residues. V lost 5 bases, J lost 4 bases, and 11 bases stayed unmatched. Germline V gene data show CDR1 as MDHEN and CDR2 as SYDVKM. The CDR3 nucleotides are TGTGCCAGCAGTCCTACAGGGGATCTACGGAATCAGCCCCAGCATTTT. This sequence encodes CASSPTGDLRNQPQHF.

The chain joins TRBV2 to TRBJ1-2, with a weak D call TRBD1 (5 bases). V lost 9 bases and J lost 2, with 22 bases in between. Germline CDR1 SNHLY, CDR2 FYNNEI. The CDR3 sequence is 16 residues long. The CDR3 here is CASDYGGSNLNYGYTF. CDR3 sequence (DNA): TGTGCCAGTGACTACGGGGGGTCCAACCTGAACTATGGCTACACCTTC.

V and J are TRBV27 and TRBJ2-1; 14 bases are a match to TRBD2. Germline V gene data show CDR1 as MNHEY and CDR2 as SMNVEV (reference sequence). Trimming took 7 bases from V and 12 from J; bases not matched to a gene: 11. The CDR3 consists of 15 residues. The chain's CDR3 is CASTRLAGGPGVQFF. For the CDR3, the DNA is TGTGCCAGCACTCGACTAGCGGGGGGGCCGGGTGTGCAGTTCTTC.

The rearrangement joins TRBV9 to TRBJ2-5; D possibly corresponds to TRBD1 (5 bases). CDR3 length: 15 residues. V lost 3 bases and J lost 1, with 13 bases in between. Germline values: CDR1 SGDLS, CDR2 YYNGEE. In DNA, the CDR3 is TGTGCCAGCAGCGGGAGCAGGGCCGTCCAAGAGACCCAGTACTTC. Translated: CASSGSRAVQETQYF. The variable domain in full, with the rest retrieved from reference TRBV9 and TRBJ2-5, is DSGVTQTPKHLITATGQRVTLRCSPRSGDLSVYWYQQSLDQGLQFLIQYYNGEERAKGNILERFSAQQFPDLHSELNLSSLELGDSALYFCASSGSRAVQETQYFGPGTRLLVL.

The V and J genes are TRBV30 and TRBJ2-7; 7 bases match TRBD2. Germline-derived CDR1 and CDR2 are GTSNPN and SVGIG (reference sequence). The CDR3 contains 13 residues. The trim removed 1 base at V and 2 bases at J, leaving 2 bases unmatched. Written as DNA, the CDR3 is TGTGCCTGGAGTGGCGGGGGTACCTACGAGCAGTACTTC. This codes for CAWSGGGTYEQYF.

The genes are TRBV5-6 and TRBJ2-1, with 7 bases aligning to TRBD2. Germline CDR1 is SGHDT and CDR2 is YYEEEE. After removal of 0 bases from V and 5 bases from J, the junction contained 8 bases not matched to a gene. The CDR3 contains 16 residues. The CDR3 sequence: CASSLVTSRQNNEQFF. DNA for the CDR3: TGTGCCAGCAGCTTGGTGACTAGCAGGCAGAACAATGAGCAGTTCTTC.

CDR3 protein: CASSDWTSGVETQYF. CDR3 nucleotide sequence: TGTGCCAGCAGTGATTGGACTAGCGGGGTTGAGACCCAGTACTTC. The rearrangement joins TRBV2 to TRBJ2-5, with 12 bases matching TRBD2. Germline CDR1 reads SNHLY; CDR2 reads FYNNEI. J gave up 5 bases and V 3 bases, and 4 bases lay outside the gene matches. The CDR3 is 15 amino acids.

The count of this clone is one. The chain uses TRBV4-2 and TRBJ2-7, with 8 bases lining up with TRBD1. Germline CDR1 is LGHNA and CDR2 is YNFKEQ. V dropped 4 bases and J dropped 2; count of bases not matched to a gene: 7. This CDR3 is 15 amino acids long. CDR3 protein: CASSPGQGAPYEQYF. The CDR3 DNA follows: TGTGCCAGCAGCCCGGGGCAGGGGGCCCCCTACGAGCAGTACTTC.

J is TRBJ2-2 and V is TRBV2; D is unresolved. Germline loops: CDR1 SNHLY, CDR2 FYNNEI. This CDR3 contains 14 residues. With 2 bases removed from V and 7 bases from J, the gap between germline ends came to 11 bases. The DNA for the CDR3 is TGTGCCAGCAGTGAACCGGGCATGGGCGGGGAGCTGTTTTTT. Amino acids: CASSEPGMGGELFF.

This clone was seen a few times. The chain recombines TRBV27 with TRBJ2-2; 13 nucleotides align to TRBD2. CDR3 size: 16 residues. V shed 5 bases, J shed 7 bases, and the junction held 7 bases outside the gene matches. The germline V gene has CDR1 MNHEY and CDR2 SMNVEV (reference sequence). The DNA of the CDR3 is TGTGCCAGCAGTACCACTAGCGGGGGGGCTTACGGGGAGCTGTTTTTT. The encoded protein is CASSTTSGGAYGELFF.

The V call is TRBV5-5, the J call TRBJ1-1; D not certain. Trimming left V 1 base short and J 0 bases short, with 1 base between. The CDR3 extends over 12 amino acids. Germline assignment: CDR1 SGHKS and CDR2 YYEKEE (reference sequence). CDR3 nucleotide sequence: TGTGCCAGCAGCTTGATGAACACTGAAGCTTTCTTT. Amino acids: CASSLMNTEAFF.

The CDR3 loop is CAWSPRTGDTGELFF. CDR3 sequence (DNA): TGTGCCTGGAGTCCGCGGACAGGGGACACCGGGGAGCTGTTTTTT. The chain employs TRBV30 and TRBJ2-2; TRBD1 matches 9 bases. The CDR3 runs 15 residues. Germline V CDR1 and CDR2: GTSNPN, SVGIG (reference sequence). With 2 bases clipped from V and 3 bases from J, the junction kept 4 bases outside the gene matches.

The genes are TRBV15 and TRBJ2-7; D gene uncertain. The length of the CDR3 is 13 residues. V shed 4 bases and J shed 2 bases, with 9 bases lying between them. The germline CDR1 and CDR2 sequences are LNHNV and YYDKDF (reference sequence). Here the CDR3 reads CATSTGRAYEQYF. In nucleotides, the CDR3 is TGTGCCACCAGCACGGGCCGTGCCTACGAGCAGTACTTC.

This clone appeared a single time. J is TRBJ1-5 and V is TRBV4-1; a possible D gene is TRBD1 (5 bases). The length of the CDR3 is 15 residues. Per the germline V gene, CDR1 is MGHRA and CDR2 is YSYEKL. V was clipped by 1 base and J by 3 bases, with 10 bases between them. For the CDR3, the DNA is TGCGCCAGCAGCCAAGTATCAGGGACCAATCAGCCCCAGCATTTT. It is translated as CASSQVSGTNQPQHF.

The V call is TRBV19, the J call TRBJ2-7, with TRBD2 matching 8 bases. The length of the CDR3 is 13 residues. The V and J ends lost 3 bases and 3 bases, in that order; junction bases with no gene match: 1. Germline CDR1 is LNHDA and CDR2 is SQIVND (reference sequence). The CDR3 nucleotides are TGTGCCAGTAGTATGGCGGGGGGCTACGAGCAGTACTTC. This encodes CASSMAGGYEQYF. Full variable domain (remainder filled in from reference TRBV19 and TRBJ2-7): DGGITQSPKYLFRKEGQNVTLSCEQNLNHDAMYWYRQDPGQGLRLIYYSQIVNDFQKGDIAEGYSVSREKKESFPLTVTSAQKNPTAFYLCASSMAGGYEQYFGPGTRLTVT.